These 30 T cell receptor beta chains originate from one sample sequenced in a study of blood T cell repertoires in COVID-19. The table came from immunoSEQ multiplex PCR; TCRdb's copy has only in-frame clones and leaves some out. The sample includes 100,000 to 150,000 clones, 85% of them seen just once. The sequencing input was peripheral blood. These receptors were collected from a man of 80 years or more with active or convalescent COVID-19.

The chain joins TRBV19 to TRBJ2-7; TRBD1 is a possible D gene (6 bases). Germline V gene data show CDR1 as LNHDA and CDR2 as SQIVND (reference sequence). This CDR3 contains 16 residues. The ends were cut back, 5 bases at V and 4 bases at J, with 21 bases in the middle. The DNA for the CDR3 is TGTGCCAGTAGTCTCGAACAGGGAGTGGGTGCGTACGAGCAGTACTTC. Protein: CASSLEQGVGAYEQYF.

The chain joins TRBV11-3 to TRBJ2-7; 11 bases agree with TRBD2. This CDR3 region has 19 residues. Per the germline V gene, CDR1 is SGHNT and CDR2 is YENEEA. Losses at the gene ends were 6 bases for V and 2 bases for J; bases not matched to a gene: 18. The CDR3 loop is CASRFSPWGSGGAAYEQYF. The CDR3 DNA is TGTGCCAGCAGATTTTCGCCTTGGGGTAGCGGGGGGGCGGCCTACGAGCAGTACTTC.

The table lists this clone with a few counts. V is TRBV28 and J is TRBJ1-5, with unresolved D. The CDR3 totals 13 residues. CDR1 and CDR2 from the germline V gene are MDHEN and SYDVKM. V lost 4 bases, J lost 11 bases, and 15 bases lay in between. The CDR3 is CASSSNFRGSQHF. CDR3 sequence (DNA): TGTGCCAGCAGTTCAAATTTCAGAGGTTCCCAGCATTTT.

This chain links TRBV7-3 with TRBJ2-3; TRBD2 might be the D (7 bases). V was pared by 5 bases and J by 4 bases, with 16 bases between. The CDR3 runs 15 residues. Germline V gene data show CDR1 as SGHTA and CDR2 as FQGTGA. This CDR3 reads CASSPRPGGPDTQYF. As DNA, the CDR3 is TGTGCCAGCAGCCCCCGCCCCGGGGGGCCAGATACGCAGTATTTT.

This clone was found a few times. The genes are TRBV9 and TRBJ2-1; the D gene is possibly TRBD2 (6 bases). With 5 bases removed from V and 7 bases from J, the gap between germline ends came to 19 bases. Germline CDR1 reads SGDLS; CDR2 reads YYNGEE. This CDR3 has 15 residues. The CDR3 region is CASSETSTATNEQFF. DNA of the CDR3: TGTGCCAGCAGTGAGACTAGTACTGCTACAAATGAGCAGTTCTTC.

The chain recombines TRBV24-1 with TRBJ2-2; 14 bases are shared with TRBD2. CDR3 size: 19 residues. Germline V CDR1 and CDR2: KGHDR, SFDVKD. V lost 5 bases, J lost 6 bases, and 13 bases stayed unmatched. The CDR3 here is CATSAPGLAGERNPGELFF. The CDR3, as DNA: TGTGCCACCAGTGCCCCGGGACTAGCGGGAGAGAGGAATCCCGGGGAGCTGTTTTTT.

V gene TRBV9 combines with J gene TRBJ2-7; weak D call: TRBD2 (5 bases). CDR3 size: 14 residues. Germline V gene lookup returns CDR1 SGDLS and CDR2 YYNGEE. Trimming took off 0 bases at V and 5 bases at J, with 12 bases between the two ends. This chain's CDR3 is CASSVGEFVHEQYF. The CDR3, as DNA: TGTGCCAGCAGCGTAGGGGAGTTCGTCCACGAGCAGTACTTC.

The chain couples TRBV4-1 to TRBJ1-6, with D perhaps matching TRBD1 (6 bases). There are 15 residues in the CDR3. Trimming shortened V by 6 bases and J by 8 bases, and 17 bases separated the two germline ends. CDR1 and CDR2 from the germline V gene are MGHRA and YSYEKL. CDR3 sequence reads: CASSPGALIDSPLHF. Here the CDR3 DNA reads TGCGCCAGCAGTCCAGGGGCTCTTATTGATTCACCCCTCCACTTT.

The gene calls are TRBV5-6 and TRBJ2-7; 10 bases line up with TRBD2. J was trimmed by 7 bases and V by 2 bases; bases with no gene match: 6. The CDR3 length is 14 residues. Germline CDR1 and CDR2: SGHDT and YYEEEE. The CDR3 loop reads CASSLTASGGEQYF. In DNA, the CDR3 is TGTGCCAGCAGCTTAACGGCTAGCGGGGGTGAGCAGTACTTC.

This clone was observed a handful of times. V and J are TRBV25-1 and TRBJ1-1; 7 bases line up with TRBD1. The CDR3 has 15 amino acids. V was clipped by 4 bases and J by 3 bases; unmatched bases: 8. CDR1 is MGHDK and CDR2 is SYGVNS in the germline V gene. The CDR3 nucleotides are TGTGCCAGCAGTGGCCAGGGGGAGGTGGACACTGAAGCTTTCTTT. As protein: CASSGQGEVDTEAFF.

The CDR3 is CASRHPQGKTGNTIYF. The CDR3 DNA reads as TGTGCCAGCAGGCACCCCCAGGGGAAGACTGGAAACACCATATATTTT. This chain joins TRBV6-4 and TRBJ1-3; possibly TRBD1 for D (6 bases). The CDR3 has 16 amino acids. The germline V and J ends were trimmed by 6 bases and 2 bases, with 17 bases remaining between them. Germline V gene lookup returns CDR1 MRHNA and CDR2 SNTAGT.

This chain uses TRBV23-1 with TRBJ2-5; 10 positions match TRBD2. TRBV23-1 is marked as an open reading frame, function uncertain. The CDR3 has 18 amino acids. V lost 0 bases to trimming and J lost 3 bases; unmatched junction nucleotides: 10. The CDR3 protein is CASSQSFSPSGRKETQYF. The CDR3 region has the DNA TGCGCCAGCAGTCAATCTTTCAGCCCTAGCGGGAGAAAAGAGACCCAGTACTTC.

The chain employs TRBV4-1 and TRBJ2-1; D is perhaps TRBD2 (5 bases). In germline, CDR1 is MGHRA, CDR2 YSYEKL. The V gene lost 1 base and the J gene lost 0 bases, with 7 bases spanning the gap. The CDR3 covers 15 residues. Here the CDR3 DNA reads TGCGCCAGCAGCCAAGCCGGGAACTCCTACAATGAGCAGTTCTTC. This translates into CASSQAGNSYNEQFF.

The chain carries TRBV7-2 and TRBJ1-4, with D possibly TRBD1 on 5 matching bases. The CDR3 has 15 amino acids. Looked up from germline, CDR1 is SGHTA and CDR2 is FQGNSA. Trimming shortened V by 5 bases and J by 8 bases, and 18 bases separated the two germline ends. As DNA, the CDR3 is TGTGCCAGCAGCCTCCCTGGGGGGTCGGGAGAAAAACTGTTTTTT. Its protein is CASSLPGGSGEKLFF.

This clone was observed a single time. The chain is built from TRBV10-3 and TRBJ2-5; 12 bases align to TRBD2. V shed 4 bases and J 2 bases; nucleotides not matched to a gene: 5. The CDR3 totals 16 residues. CDR1 is ENHRY and CDR2 is SYGVKD in the germline V gene. DNA of the CDR3: TGTGCCATCAGTGGGAGGACTAGCGGGGAACAAGAGACCCAGTACTTC. It codes for CAISGRTSGEQETQYF.

The chain recombines TRBV28 with TRBJ2-5; tentatively, D is TRBD2 (6 bases). The CDR3 has 13 amino acids. CDR1 and CDR2 from the germline V gene are MDHEN and SYDVKM. Trimming pared 7 bases from V and 0 bases from J, leaving 9 bases between. CDR3 loop: CASNRDYQETQYF. CDR3 DNA: TGTGCCAGCAATCGGGACTACCAAGAGACCCAGTACTTC.

This chain uses TRBV18 with TRBJ2-3, with 12 bases aligning to TRBD1. Germline trimming cut 6 bases from V and 4 bases from J; bases unmatched to any gene: 8. In germline, CDR1 is KGHSH, CDR2 LQKENI. The CDR3 is 16 residues long. The DNA of the CDR3 is TGTGCCAGCTCTCTCTTTGGGACAGGGGGCGCAGATACGCAGTATTTT. It is translated as CASSLFGTGGADTQYF.

The rearrangement links TRBV18 to TRBJ2-2; 7 bases align to TRBD1. The germline V gene has CDR1 KGHSH and CDR2 LQKENI. The length of the CDR3 is 17 residues. The V gene end was trimmed by 6 bases and the J gene end by 4 bases; junction bases not matched to a gene: 14. CDR3 bases: TGTGCCAGCTCGCGTACAGGGGCCGCCGGTGTCACCGGGGAGCTGTTTTTT. Translation gives CASSRTGAAGVTGELFF.

The chain is built from TRBV11-1 and TRBJ1-2; possible D gene TRBD1, 5 bases. Germline assignment: CDR1 SGHAT and CDR2 FQDESV (reference sequence). This CDR3 spans 13 amino acids. V lost 5 bases and J 4 bases, leaving 11 bases between the germline ends. This chain's CDR3 is CASSPDSLYGYTF. CDR3 nucleotide sequence: TGTGCCAGCAGCCCCGACAGCCTCTATGGCTACACCTTC.

This chain connects TRBV5-4 to TRBJ2-5; maybe TRBD1 (6 bases). This CDR3 is 13 amino acids long. The V and J ends lost 5 bases and 1 base respectively, with 9 bases between them. Per germline, CDR1 SGHNT and CDR2 YYREEE (reference sequence). The CDR3 here is CASRSTGQETQYF. The CDR3 DNA reads TGTGCCAGCAGGTCGACAGGCCAAGAGACCCAGTACTTC.

Concerning this clone: The same CDR3 is also encoded by other DNA sequences in this sample. The CDR3 DNA reads TGTGCCAGTAGTGTTCAGGGGGGGAACACTGAAGCTTTCTTT. Encoded protein: CASSVQGGNTEAFF. The chain uses TRBV19 and TRBJ1-1; 7 nucleotides align to TRBD1. Germline loops: CDR1 LNHDA, CDR2 SQIVND (reference sequence). The V and J ends lost 5 bases and 1 base, in that order; junction bases with no gene match: 4. There are 14 residues in the CDR3.

The chain joins TRBV3-1 (or the pseudogene TRBV3-2) to TRBJ2-3, with 8 bases identical to TRBD2. CDR1 LGHDT and CDR2 YNNKEL come from the germline V gene (reference sequence). Trimming cost V 7 bases and J 5 bases; bases outside gene matches: 8. The CDR3 length is 14 residues. The CDR3 sequence is CASNPGGPGDTQYF. The CDR3 DNA reads as TGTGCCAGCAACCCGGGGGGGCCGGGAGATACGCAGTATTTT.

The chain has TRBV11-2 and TRBJ2-7; maybe TRBD2 (7 bases). The ends were cut back, 1 base at V and 2 bases at J, with 12 bases in the middle. Looked up from germline, CDR1 is SGHAT and CDR2 is FQNNGV. The CDR3 loop spans 15 amino acids. DNA of the CDR3: TGTGCCAGCAGCTTAGTTCGGGGGGCCCCCTACGAGCAGTACTTC. It codes for CASSLVRGAPYEQYF. The whole variable domain, filled in from reference TRBV11-2 and TRBJ2-7, reads EAGVAQSPRYKIIEKRQSVAFWCNPISGHATLYWYQQILGQGPKLLIQFQNNGVVDDSQLPKDRFSAERLKGVDSTLKIQPAKLEDSAVYLCASSLVRGAPYEQYFGPGTRLTVT.

V is TRBV18 and J is TRBJ1-5; D ambiguous. There are 14 residues in the CDR3. V was pared by 3 bases and J by 2 bases, with 8 bases between. The germline V gene encodes CDR1 KGHSH and CDR2 LQKENI. The CDR3 DNA reads TGTGCCAGCTCACCTGAGGGAGGCAATCAGCCCCAGCATTTT. It yields the protein CASSPEGGNQPQHF.

J is TRBJ2-7 and V is TRBV27, with D possibly matching TRBD1 (5 bases). The CDR3 has 13 residues. CDR1 is MNHEY and CDR2 is SMNVEV in the germline V gene (reference sequence). The V gene lost 2 bases and the J gene lost 6 bases, with 11 bases spanning the gap. DNA of the CDR3: TGTGCCAGCAGTTTACAGACAGTAGGCGAGCAGTACTTC. Protein: CASSLQTVGEQYF.

J is TRBJ2-7 and V is TRBV7-2; 7 bases agree with TRBD1. Germline V gene lookup returns CDR1 SGHTA and CDR2 FQGNSA. This CDR3 is 14 amino acids long. V lost 7 bases to trimming and J lost 4 bases; unmatched junction nucleotides: 10. DNA of the CDR3: TGTGCCAGCAACACCCGACAGGGTCCTTACGAGCAGTACTTC. Its protein is CASNTRQGPYEQYF.

This chain uses TRBV11-3 with TRBJ2-1; a weak D match, TRBD1 (6 bases). Trimming removed 0 bases at V and 3 bases at J, with 9 bases between. CDR3 length: 15 amino acids. The germline V gene encodes CDR1 SGHNT and CDR2 YENEEA. The CDR3 sequence is CASSLDPGHYNEQFF. CDR3 sequence (DNA): TGTGCCAGCAGCTTAGACCCGGGACACTACAATGAGCAGTTCTTC. Complete variable domain (other parts from reference TRBV11-3 and TRBJ2-1): EAGVVQSPRYKIIEKKQPVAFWCNPISGHNTLYWYLQNLGQGPELLIRYENEEAVDDSQLPKDRFSAERLKGVDSTLKIQPAELGDSAVYLCASSLDPGHYNEQFFGPGTRLTVL.

The J gene is TRBJ2-7, the V gene TRBV7-2; 7 bases agree with TRBD2. The CDR3 spans 15 residues. Germline CDR1 and CDR2: SGHTA and FQGNSA. V was clipped by 2 bases and J by 3 bases; unmatched bases: 7. The CDR3 region has the DNA TGTGCCAGCAGCTTAAGTCGGCTAGCGGACTACGAGCAGTACTTC. Protein: CASSLSRLADYEQYF. Full variable domain (rest looked up from reference TRBV7-2 and TRBJ2-7): GAGVSQSPSNKVTEKGKDVELRCDPISGHTALYWYRQSLGQGLEFLIYFQGNSAPDKSGLPSDRFSAERTGGSVSTLTIQRTQQEDSAVYLCASSLSRLADYEQYFGPGTRLTVT.

This sequence joins TRBV28 and TRBJ1-2, with 7 bases that match TRBD1. The CDR3 consists of 14 residues. The ends lost 6 bases at V and 0 bases at J; junction bases unmatched: 4. Germline CDR1 is MDHEN and CDR2 is SYDVKM. The CDR3 is CASSPDRANYGYTF. In DNA, the CDR3 is TGTGCCAGCAGCCCAGACAGGGCTAACTATGGCTACACCTTC.

The chain couples TRBV11-2 to TRBJ2-1; D not certain. CDR3 length equals 12 residues. CDR1 SGHAT and CDR2 FQNNGV come from the germline V gene. Trimming cost V 3 bases and J 8 bases, with 8 bases left between them. The CDR3 DNA follows: TGTGCCAGCAGCTTTGTGAGCGATGAGCAGTTCTTC. Translated: CASSFVSDEQFF.